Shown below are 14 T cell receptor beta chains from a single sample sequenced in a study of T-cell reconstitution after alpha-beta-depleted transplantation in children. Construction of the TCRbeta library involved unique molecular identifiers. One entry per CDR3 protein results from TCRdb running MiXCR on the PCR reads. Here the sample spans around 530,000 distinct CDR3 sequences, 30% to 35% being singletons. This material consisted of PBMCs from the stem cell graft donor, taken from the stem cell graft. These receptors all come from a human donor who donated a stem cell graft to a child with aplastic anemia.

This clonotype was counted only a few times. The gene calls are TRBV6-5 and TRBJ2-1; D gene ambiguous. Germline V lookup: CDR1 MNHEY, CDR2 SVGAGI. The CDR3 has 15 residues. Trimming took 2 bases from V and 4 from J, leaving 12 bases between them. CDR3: CASSYVRAIYNEQFF. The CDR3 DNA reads TGTGCCAGCAGTTACGTCCGTGCTATATACAATGAGCAGTTCTTC.

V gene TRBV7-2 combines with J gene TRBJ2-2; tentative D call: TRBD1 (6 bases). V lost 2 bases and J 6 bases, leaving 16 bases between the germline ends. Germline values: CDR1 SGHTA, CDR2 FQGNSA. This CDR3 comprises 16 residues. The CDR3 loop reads CASSLLGPGVAGELFF. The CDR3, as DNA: TGTGCCAGCAGCTTATTAGGACCAGGGGTGGCCGGGGAGCTGTTTTTT. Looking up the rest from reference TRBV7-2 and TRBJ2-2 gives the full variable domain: GAGVSQSPSNKVTEKGKDVELRCDPISGHTALYWYRQSLGQGLEFLIYFQGNSAPDKSGLPSDRFSAERTGGSVSTLTIQRTQQEDSAVYLCASSLLGPGVAGELFFGEGSRLTVL.

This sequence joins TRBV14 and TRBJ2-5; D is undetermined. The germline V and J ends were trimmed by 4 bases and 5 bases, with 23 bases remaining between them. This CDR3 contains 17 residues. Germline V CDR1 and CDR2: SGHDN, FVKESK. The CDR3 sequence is CASSPGWAVGGRETQYF. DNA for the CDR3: TGTGCCAGCAGCCCAGGTTGGGCAGTTGGCGGACGCGAGACCCAGTACTTC.

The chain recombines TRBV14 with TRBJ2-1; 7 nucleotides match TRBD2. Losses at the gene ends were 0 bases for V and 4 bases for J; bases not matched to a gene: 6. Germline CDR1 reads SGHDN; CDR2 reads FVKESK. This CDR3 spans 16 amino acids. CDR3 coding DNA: TGTGCCAGCAGCCAAGATCTCCTAGCGGCTTACAATGAGCAGTTCTTC. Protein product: CASSQDLLAAYNEQFF.

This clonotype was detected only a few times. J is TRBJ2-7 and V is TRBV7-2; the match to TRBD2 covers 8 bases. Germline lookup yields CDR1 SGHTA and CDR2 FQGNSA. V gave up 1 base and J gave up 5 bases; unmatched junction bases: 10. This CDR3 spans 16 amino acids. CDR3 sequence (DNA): TGTGCCAGCAGCTTAGTTTTCACGGGAGGGGTCAACGAGCAGTACGTC. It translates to CASSLVFTGGVNEQYV.

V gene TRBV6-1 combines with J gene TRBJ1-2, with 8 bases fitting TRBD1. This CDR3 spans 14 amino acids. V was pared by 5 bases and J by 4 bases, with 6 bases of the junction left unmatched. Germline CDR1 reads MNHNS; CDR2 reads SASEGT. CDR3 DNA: TGTGCCAGCAGTCAGGGGGCGGGGGCCTATGGCTACACCTTC. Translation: CASSQGAGAYGYTF.

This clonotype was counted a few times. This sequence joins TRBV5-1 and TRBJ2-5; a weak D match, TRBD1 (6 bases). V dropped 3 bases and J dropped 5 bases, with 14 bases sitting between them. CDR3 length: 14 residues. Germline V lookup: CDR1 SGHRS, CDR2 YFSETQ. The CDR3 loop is CASSSSPGDETQYF. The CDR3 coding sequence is TGCGCCAGCAGCTCCAGCCCAGGGGACGAGACCCAGTACTTC.

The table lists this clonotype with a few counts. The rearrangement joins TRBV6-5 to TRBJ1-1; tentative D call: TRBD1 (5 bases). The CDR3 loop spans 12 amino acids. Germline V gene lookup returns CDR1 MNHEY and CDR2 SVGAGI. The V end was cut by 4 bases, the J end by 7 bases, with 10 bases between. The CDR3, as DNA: TGTGCCAGCAGTTCCCCGGGGGATGAAGCTTTCTTT. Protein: CASSSPGDEAFF.

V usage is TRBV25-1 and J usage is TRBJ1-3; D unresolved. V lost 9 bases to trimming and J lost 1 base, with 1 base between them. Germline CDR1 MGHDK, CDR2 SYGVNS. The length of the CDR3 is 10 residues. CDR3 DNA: TGTGCCAGGTCTGGAAACACCATATATTTT. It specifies CARSGNTIYF.

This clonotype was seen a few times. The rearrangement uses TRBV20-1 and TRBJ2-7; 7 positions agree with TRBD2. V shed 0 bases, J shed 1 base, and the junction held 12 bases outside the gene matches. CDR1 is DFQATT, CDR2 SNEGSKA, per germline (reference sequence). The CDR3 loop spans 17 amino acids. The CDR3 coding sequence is TGCAGTGCTAGAGATCATTTAGGGGCGGGAGTTTCCTACGAGCAGTACTTC. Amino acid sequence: CSARDHLGAGVSYEQYF.

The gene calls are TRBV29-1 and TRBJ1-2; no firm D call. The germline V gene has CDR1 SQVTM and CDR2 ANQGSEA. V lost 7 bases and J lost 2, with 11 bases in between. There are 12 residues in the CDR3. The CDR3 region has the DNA TGCAGCGCGTGGTCGGGAAACTATGGCTACACCTTC. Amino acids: CSAWSGNYGYTF.

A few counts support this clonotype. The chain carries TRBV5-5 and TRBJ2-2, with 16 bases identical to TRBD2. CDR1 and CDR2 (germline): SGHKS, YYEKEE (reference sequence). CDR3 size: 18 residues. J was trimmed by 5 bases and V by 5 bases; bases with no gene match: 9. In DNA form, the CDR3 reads TGTGCCAGCAGTCGAGGGACTAGCGGGAGGGCCGGGACCGGGGAGCTGTTTTTT. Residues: CASSRGTSGRAGTGELFF.

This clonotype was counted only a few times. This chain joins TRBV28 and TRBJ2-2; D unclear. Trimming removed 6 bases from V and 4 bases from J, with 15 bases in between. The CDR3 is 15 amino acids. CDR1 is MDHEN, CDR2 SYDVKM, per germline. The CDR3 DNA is TGTGCCAGCAGCCGGCTTGAAGGGATCACCGGGGAGCTGTTTTTT. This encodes CASSRLEGITGELFF.

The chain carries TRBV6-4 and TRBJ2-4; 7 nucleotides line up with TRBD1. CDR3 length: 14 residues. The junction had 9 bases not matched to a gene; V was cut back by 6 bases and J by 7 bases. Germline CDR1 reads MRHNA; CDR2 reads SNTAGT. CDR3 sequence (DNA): TGTGCCAGCAGCCGCGACAGGGTTGACAACATTCAGTACTTC. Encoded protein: CASSRDRVDNIQYF.